Presented here are 18 T cell receptor beta chains from one specimen sequenced in a study of beta chain features in type 1 diabetes. Study-level points and caveats: Across all four CD4+ subsets, people with type 1 diabetes showed modestly shorter TCRB CDR3s.

Investigators reverse transcribed all isolated RNA, so they sequenced expressed TCRB transcripts. Sequencing used immunoSEQ multiplex PCR; TCRdb keeps in-frame clones, though not all of them. The table has roughly 290,000 clones, approximately 15% seen once. For these receptors, no antigen is known. Input material: naive CD4+ T cells from blood. The receptors derive from a man between 18 and 35 years old with type 1 diabetes.

This clone was found a few times. The chain couples TRBV6-6 to TRBJ1-2, with D perhaps TRBD1 (5 bases). V was shortened by 0 bases and J by 8 bases, with 10 bases between the two germline ends. CDR1 and CDR2 from the germline V gene are MNHNY and SVGAGI (reference sequence). This CDR3 is 13 amino acids long. As DNA, the CDR3 is TGTGCCAGCAGTTACTCGTCGGGGGGAGGCTACACCTTC. It encodes CASSYSSGGGYTF.

This chain uses TRBV28 with TRBJ2-5; 7 bases fit TRBD1. Germline V gene sequence: CDR1 MDHEN, CDR2 SYDVKM. The CDR3 length is 18 residues. The V segment lost 4 bases and the J segment 7 bases; nucleotides outside the gene matches: 21. The CDR3 region has the DNA TGTGCCAGCAGTTCCCCCGACAGACAAAAAGGGGGCCGGGCGACCCAGTACTTC. Residues: CASSSPDRQKGGRATQYF.

This clone was counted only a few times. The chain carries TRBV5-1 and TRBJ2-7, with a possible D match to TRBD1 (6 bases). Trimming removed 1 base at V and 3 bases at J, with 14 bases between. CDR1 SGHRS and CDR2 YFSETQ come from the germline V gene. The CDR3 sequence is 15 residues long. CDR3 nucleotides: TGCGCCAGCAGCTTGTCGGCAGGGGATGACTACGAGCAGTACTTC. This gives the protein CASSLSAGDDYEQYF.

The gene calls are TRBV7-9 and TRBJ2-5; 10 nucleotides align to TRBD2. The CDR3 extends over 19 amino acids. CDR1 is SEHNR and CDR2 is FQNEAQ in the germline V gene (reference sequence). With 3 bases clipped from V and 4 bases from J, the junction kept 17 bases outside the gene matches. The chain's CDR3 is CASSFKALLSGGARETQYF. CDR3 sequence (DNA): TGTGCCAGCAGCTTTAAGGCCCTCCTCAGCGGGGGGGCTCGAGAGACCCAGTACTTC.

This clone was found a few times. This chain joins TRBV18 and TRBJ1-1; 9 bases agree with TRBD1. The CDR3 has 17 amino acids. The ends lost 8 bases at V and 0 bases at J; junction bases unmatched: 13. Germline V gene sequence: CDR1 KGHSH, CDR2 LQKENI. As DNA, the CDR3 is TGTGCCAGCACCCGACAGGGGGTACGATTATTGAACACTGAAGCTTTCTTT. This translates into CASTRQGVRLLNTEAFF.

This chain joins TRBV7-8 and TRBJ2-7; a weak D match, TRBD2 (7 bases). CDR1 and CDR2 (germline): SGHVS, FQNEAQ. This CDR3 is built from 14 residues. Trimming shortened V by 1 base and J by 6 bases, and 13 bases separated the two germline ends. CDR3 nucleotides: TGTGCCAGCAGCTTAGAACGGGGGGCCGGCGAGCAGTACTTC. This sequence encodes CASSLERGAGEQYF.

This clone was seen a handful of times. The CDR3 is CASRALTRVGTGELFF. CDR3 sequence (DNA): TGCGCCAGCAGGGCCCTGACTAGGGTCGGAACCGGGGAGCTGTTTTTT. The rearrangement links TRBV10-2 to TRBJ2-2, with D perhaps matching TRBD2 (6 bases). Germline V lookup: CDR1 WSHSY, CDR2 SAAADI. The CDR3 has 16 residues. Trimming pared 6 bases from V and 5 bases from J, leaving 19 bases between.

The chain combines TRBV29-1 with TRBJ1-3; D unresolved. Trimming shortened V by 6 bases and J by 0 bases, and 9 bases separated the two germline ends. Germline CDR1 is SQVTM and CDR2 is ANQGSEA. CDR3 size: 13 residues. The CDR3 region is CSVVLSSGNTIYF. The DNA of the CDR3 is TGCAGCGTCGTGCTCAGCTCTGGAAACACCATATATTTT.

V is TRBV28 and J is TRBJ1-1; 7 bases fit TRBD1. V shed 7 bases, J shed 3 bases, and the junction held 8 bases outside the gene matches. Germline V gene lookup returns CDR1 MDHEN and CDR2 SYDVKM. This CDR3 contains 14 residues. The CDR3, as DNA: TGTGCCAGCACCGAGGACAGGAGAGACACTGAAGCTTTCTTT. Translated: CASTEDRRDTEAFF.

This clone was observed a handful of times. V usage is TRBV2 and J usage is TRBJ1-4, with D possibly matching TRBD1 (6 bases). CDR3 length: 13 amino acids. From germline, CDR1 is SNHLY and CDR2 FYNNEI. The V gene lost 4 bases and the J gene lost 11 bases, with 14 bases spanning the gap. The CDR3 nucleotides are TGTGCCAGCAGTGTGCAGGGGCGCGAGAAACTGTTTTTT. This codes for CASSVQGREKLFF.

The rearrangement joins TRBV5-1 to TRBJ2-3; D ambiguous. The germline V gene has CDR1 SGHRS and CDR2 YFSETQ. This CDR3 is 13 amino acids long. V lost 4 bases and J 0 bases, leaving 6 bases between the germline ends. The CDR3 coding sequence is TGCGCCAGCAGCCCAGGAAGCACAGATACGCAGTATTTT. Translating gives CASSPGSTDTQYF.

This clone has more than one count but fewer than ten. The rearrangement links TRBV7-2 to TRBJ2-5, with D uncertain. The length of the CDR3 is 12 residues. V shed 5 bases and J shed 1 base, with 5 bases lying between them. CDR1 and CDR2 (germline): SGHTA, FQGNSA. DNA for the CDR3: TGTGCCAGCAGCCCGGGCCAAGAGACCCAGTACTTC. Amino acid sequence: CASSPGQETQYF.

This chain connects TRBV5-4 to TRBJ2-3; 7 bases map to TRBD1. J gave up 5 bases and V 0 bases, and 6 bases lay outside the gene matches. The CDR3 consists of 15 residues. CDR1 SGHNT and CDR2 YYREEE come from the germline V gene (reference sequence). The chain's CDR3 is CASSLAGQYGDTQYF. For the CDR3, the DNA is TGTGCCAGCAGCTTGGCGGGACAGTACGGAGATACGCAGTATTTT.

The rearrangement joins TRBV7-2 to TRBJ1-2; D ambiguous. There are 15 residues in the CDR3. The germline V and J ends were trimmed by 5 bases and 2 bases, with 15 bases remaining between them. Germline CDR1 is SGHTA and CDR2 is FQGNSA. The CDR3: CASSHSTQSNYGYTF. The CDR3 DNA sequence: TGTGCCAGCAGCCACTCCACACAGTCCAACTATGGCTACACCTTC.

This clone has only a few counts. The chain carries TRBV19 and TRBJ1-2; weak D call: TRBD1 (6 bases). From germline, CDR1 is LNHDA and CDR2 SQIVND (reference sequence). The CDR3 has 12 amino acids. V shed 4 bases and J shed 6 bases, with 9 bases lying between them. DNA of the CDR3: TGTGCCAGTAGTAACTACAGGGATGGCTACACCTTC. It codes for CASSNYRDGYTF.

This clone showed up just a few times. The rearrangement joins TRBV28 to TRBJ2-7; 15 bases are shared with TRBD2. Looked up from germline, CDR1 is MDHEN and CDR2 is SYDVKM. This CDR3 comprises 16 residues. After removal of 4 bases from V and 6 bases from J, the junction contained 7 bases not matched to a gene. The CDR3 protein is CASSSGTSGGTGEQYF. In DNA, the CDR3 is TGTGCCAGCAGTTCCGGGACTAGCGGGGGGACCGGCGAGCAGTACTTC.

This clone has just a few counts. This chain uses TRBV27 with TRBJ1-5; TRBD1 matches 10 bases. CDR3 length: 14 residues. The V gene's germline CDR1 is MNHEY and CDR2 SMNVEV (reference sequence). Germline trimming cut 2 bases from V and 7 bases from J; bases unmatched to any gene: 2. The CDR3 DNA reads as TGTGCCAGCAGTTTAAGGACAGGGGGGCAGCCCCAGCATTTT. Protein: CASSLRTGGQPQHF.

Only a few counts were recorded for this clone. The chain carries TRBV27 and TRBJ2-1; possible D gene TRBD2, 6 bases. The V gene's germline CDR1 is MNHEY and CDR2 SMNVEV (reference sequence). V lost 10 bases to trimming and J lost 6 bases, with 22 bases between them. The CDR3 length is 15 residues. Here the CDR3 reads CATRRRGGLGNEQFF. The CDR3 coding sequence is TGTGCCACCAGGAGAAGGGGAGGCTTGGGCAATGAGCAGTTCTTC.